These 24 T cell receptor beta chains share one sample of origin, sequenced in a study of cytomegalovirus exposure and HLA in healthy donors. Primers for the PCR totalled 60 Vbeta and 13 Jbeta. Some clones are missing from TCRdb's copy, which holds only in-frame ones; the method was immunoSEQ multiplex PCR. This sample yields 35,000 to 55,000 clones, of which approximately 60% are seen a single time; roughly 8.9% belongs to the top ten. The sample comprised PBMCs. These receptors all stem from a human donor in good health.

Only a few counts were recorded for this clone. The V gene is TRBV25-1, the J gene TRBJ2-1, with 9 bases lining up with TRBD2. The length of the CDR3 is 14 residues. Germline CDR1 reads MGHDK; CDR2 reads SYGVNS. With V trimmed by 1 base and J by 6 bases, 1 base remained unmatched. The DNA of the CDR3 is TGTGCCAGCAGTGAATTAGCGGGGGTCAATGAGCAGTTCTTC. As protein: CASSELAGVNEQFF.

The rearrangement joins TRBV18 to TRBJ2-7, with 7 bases lining up with TRBD1. V was clipped by 3 bases and J by 9 bases; unmatched bases: 11. Looked up from germline, CDR1 is KGHSH and CDR2 is LQKENI. The CDR3 contains 14 residues. The CDR3 nucleotides read TGTGCCAGCTCACCGTCGACAGGGATCTTGTCGCAGTACTTC. It codes for CASSPSTGILSQYF.

The chain employs TRBV10-3 and TRBJ1-6; the D gene is possibly TRBD1 (6 bases). V lost 0 bases to trimming and J lost 9 bases, with 12 bases between them. There are 15 residues in the CDR3. Germline loops: CDR1 ENHRY, CDR2 SYGVKD. The CDR3 DNA sequence: TGTGCCATCAGTGAGTCGGGGGCCACTAGTTCACCCCTCCACTTT. Its protein is CAISESGATSSPLHF.

J is TRBJ2-1 and V is TRBV6-1; TRBD2 might be the D (7 bases). Germline CDR1 is MNHNS and CDR2 is SASEGT. V gave up 6 bases and J gave up 9 bases, with 15 bases separating them. The length of the CDR3 is 13 residues. As DNA, the CDR3 is TGTGCCAGCAGGATCCGGGGGGCGACTGAGCAGTTCTTC. Translating it yields CASRIRGATEQFF.

This chain uses TRBV19 with TRBJ2-7, with D tentatively TRBD2 (6 bases). Per germline, CDR1 LNHDA and CDR2 SQIVND (reference sequence). CDR3 size: 14 residues. The V gene lost 6 bases and the J gene lost 3 bases, with 15 bases spanning the gap. The CDR3 is CASRRTGEYYEQYF. As DNA, the CDR3 is TGTGCCAGTAGGCGGACGGGGGAATACTACGAGCAGTACTTC.

CDR3 loop: CASSYLGEENIQYF. As DNA, the CDR3 is TGTGCCAGCAGTTACCTAGGGGAAGAAAACATTCAGTACTTC. The V gene is TRBV6-5, the J gene TRBJ2-4; D may be TRBD1 (5 bases). The length of the CDR3 is 14 residues. The germline V gene encodes CDR1 MNHEY and CDR2 SVGAGI. V lost 2 bases and J lost 5, with 10 bases in between.

This clone was picked up a small number of times. The chain has TRBV11-2 and TRBJ1-2; 11 bases are shared with TRBD1. This CDR3 spans 14 amino acids. V trimming: 1 base; J trimming: 6 bases; junction bases outside the gene matches: 1. CDR1 is SGHAT, CDR2 FQNNGV, per germline. The CDR3, as DNA: TGTGCCAGCAGCTTAGGGACAGGGGGCGATGGCTACACCTTC. This gives the protein CASSLGTGGDGYTF.

The chain is built from TRBV2 and TRBJ1-6; no clear D. CDR3 length: 14 residues. Germline V lookup: CDR1 SNHLY, CDR2 FYNNEI. Trimming took off 8 bases at V and 10 bases at J, with 18 bases between the two ends. The CDR3 sequence is CASSLRGSSSPLHF. In DNA form, the CDR3 reads TGTGCCAGCTCGCTTCGAGGATCGTCCTCACCCCTCCACTTT.

This clone was detected only a few times. The chain joins TRBV4-2 to TRBJ2-1; TRBD1 aligns across 9 bases. Germline-derived CDR1 and CDR2 are LGHNA and YNFKEQ. V trimming: 2 bases; J trimming: 6 bases; junction bases outside the gene matches: 8. The CDR3 covers 16 residues. In DNA form, the CDR3 reads TGTGCCAGCAGCCAAAACGCCGGGACAGGGTTCAATGAGCAGTTCTTC. It specifies CASSQNAGTGFNEQFF.

The chain links TRBV5-1 to TRBJ2-7, with TRBD1 matching 10 bases. The CDR3 extends over 16 amino acids. Losses at the gene ends were 4 bases for V and 5 bases for J; bases not matched to a gene: 12. Germline CDR1 SGHRS, CDR2 YFSETQ. CDR3 amino acids: CASSLQPGQGFDEQYF. Here the CDR3 DNA reads TGCGCCAGCAGCCTACAGCCGGGACAGGGGTTCGACGAGCAGTACTTC.

A remark on this clone: Mismatch with germline at one junction end may stem from a read error. CDR3 amino acids: CASSFQRGEETQYF. In nucleotides, the CDR3 is TGTGCTAGCAGCTTCCAGCGGGGGGAAGAGACCCAGTACTTC. The chain recombines TRBV7-7 with TRBJ2-5, with 9 bases that match TRBD2. The CDR3 covers 14 residues. The V gene's germline CDR1 is SSHAT and CDR2 FNYEAQ (reference sequence).

The CDR3 nucleotides read TGTGCCAGCAGTTTGTCTAAGTACCAAGAGACCCAGTACTTC. Protein: CASSLSKYQETQYF. The chain couples TRBV28 to TRBJ2-5; D gene unclear. Trimming took 3 bases from V and 0 from J, leaving 8 bases between them. The CDR3 has 14 residues. Germline V gene data show CDR1 as MDHEN and CDR2 as SYDVKM. The full variable domain, with the rest looked up from reference TRBV28 and TRBJ2-5, is DVKVTQSSRYLVKRTGEKVFLECVQDMDHENMFWYRQDPGLGLRLIYFSYDVKMKEKGDIPEGYSVSREKKERFSLILESASTNQTSMYLCASSLSKYQETQYFGPGTRLLVL.

The gene calls are TRBV4-1 and TRBJ2-3; TRBD2 matches at 9 bases. Per the germline V gene, CDR1 is MGHRA and CDR2 is YSYEKL. With 6 bases clipped from V and 1 base from J, the junction kept 2 bases outside the gene matches. CDR3 length: 14 amino acids. The DNA of the CDR3 is TGCGCCAGCAGACCTAGCGGGGGCACAGATACGCAGTATTTT. Residues: CASRPSGGTDTQYF.

The chain uses TRBV4-1 and TRBJ2-7; a weak D match, TRBD2 (6 bases). The germline V gene has CDR1 MGHRA and CDR2 YSYEKL. Trimming stripped 0 bases from V and 2 bases from J, with 14 bases between. This CDR3 has 16 amino acids. The CDR3, as DNA: TGCGCCAGCAGCCAAGAGCCGGGGGTTGCTACCTACGAGCAGTACTTC. Translation gives CASSQEPGVATYEQYF.

The CDR3 spells CASSPVARRGDYTQYF. DNA of the CDR3: TGTGCCAGCAGCCCAGTAGCCCGGCGGGGCGACTATACGCAGTATTTT. The rearrangement links TRBV11-2 to TRBJ2-3; D might be TRBD2 (6 bases). From germline, CDR1 is SGHAT and CDR2 FQNNGV. CDR3 length equals 16 residues. V lost 5 bases and J 7 bases, leaving 22 bases between the germline ends.

This chain uses TRBV2 with TRBJ2-5, with TRBD2 identical over 7 bases. Looked up from germline, CDR1 is SNHLY and CDR2 is FYNNEI. The CDR3 is made up of 14 amino acids. Trimming took 2 bases from V and 3 from J; bases not matched to a gene: 3. CDR3 DNA sequence: TGTGCCAGCAGTGAATCGGGGGGTAAAGAGACCCAGTACTTC. It encodes CASSESGGKETQYF. The variable domain in full, with the rest retrieved from reference TRBV2 and TRBJ2-5, is EPEVTQTPSHQVTQMGQEVILRCVPISNHLYFYWYRQILGQKVEFLVSFYNNEISEKSEIFDDQFSVERPDGSNFTLKIRSTKLEDSAMYFCASSESGGKETQYFGPGTRLLVL.

This clone was observed a few times. The germline gene is not matched at one end of the junction; a read error may be the cause. This sequence joins TRBV7-7 and TRBJ2-5; TRBD2 aligns across 8 bases. CDR3 length equals 13 residues. The germline gives CDR1 SSHAT, CDR2 FNYEAQ (reference sequence). The DNA of the CDR3 is TGTGCTAGCAGCCGGGGGGGATCGGAGACCCAGTACTTC. Translated: CASSRGGSETQYF.

The chain has TRBV28 and TRBJ1-2, with 10 bases identical to TRBD1. Germline loops: CDR1 MDHEN, CDR2 SYDVKM. The CDR3 length is 14 residues. Trimming at V came to 8 bases and at J to 4 bases, leaving 7 bases not matched to a gene. The CDR3 is CASQNGDRGYGYTF. The CDR3 DNA reads as TGTGCCAGCCAAAACGGGGACAGGGGCTATGGCTACACCTTC.

This chain uses TRBV5-1 with TRBJ2-7, with TRBD2 matching 8 bases. CDR3 length: 14 amino acids. The germline CDR1 and CDR2 sequences are SGHRS and YFSETQ. Unmatched junction bases numbered 2, after V lost 1 base and J lost 2 bases. The DNA for the CDR3 is TGCGCCAGCAGCTTGAGCGGGGGCCCCTACGAGCAGTACTTC. Encoded protein: CASSLSGGPYEQYF.

The chain joins TRBV5-1 to TRBJ1-1; TRBD1 matches 7 bases. J lost 4 bases, V lost 0 bases, and 6 bases had no gene match. This CDR3 is built from 15 residues. CDR1 and CDR2 (germline): SGHRS, YFSETQ. The CDR3 sequence is CASSLAEQGGTEAFF. Written as DNA, the CDR3 is TGCGCCAGCAGCTTGGCCGAGCAGGGGGGCACTGAAGCTTTCTTT.

This clone has only a few counts. The CDR3 spells CASSIELNTGELFF. The CDR3 DNA is TGTGCCAGTAGTATTGAGCTTAACACCGGGGAGCTGTTTTTT. The gene calls are TRBV19 and TRBJ2-2; D gene ambiguous. The germline V and J ends were trimmed by 3 bases and 2 bases, with 7 bases remaining between them. CDR1 is LNHDA, CDR2 SQIVND, per germline (reference sequence). The CDR3 totals 14 residues. Based on the CDR3 plus reference TRBV19 and TRBJ2-2, the full variable domain is DGGITQSPKYLFRKEGQNVTLSCEQNLNHDAMYWYRQDPGQGLRLIYYSQIVNDFQKGDIAEGYSVSREKKESFPLTVTSAQKNPTAFYLCASSIELNTGELFFGEGSRLTVL.

This chain uses TRBV19 with TRBJ1-6, with D maybe TRBD1 (6 bases). V dropped 6 bases and J dropped 6 bases, with 15 bases sitting between them. This CDR3 contains 15 residues. Germline V gene data show CDR1 as LNHDA and CDR2 as SQIVND (reference sequence). The CDR3 DNA follows: TGTGCCAGTAGCCTCGGAACAGGGCTTAATTCACCCCTCCACTTT. It translates to CASSLGTGLNSPLHF.

This clone appeared a few times. This rearrangement joins TRBV5-1 to TRBJ2-3, with unresolved D. Trimming shortened V by 4 bases and J by 6 bases, and 12 bases separated the two germline ends. CDR3 length: 13 amino acids. CDR1 is SGHRS, CDR2 YFSETQ, per germline. This CDR3 reads CASSGARSDTQYF. In DNA form, the CDR3 reads TGCGCCAGCAGCGGAGCTCGTTCGGATACGCAGTATTTT.

The rearrangement links TRBV30 to TRBJ2-1; 7 nucleotides line up with TRBD1. CDR3 size: 14 residues. Germline CDR1 is GTSNPN and CDR2 is SVGIG (reference sequence). V was pared by 4 bases and J by 3 bases, with 6 bases of the junction left unmatched. CDR3 amino acids: CAWNRGGVYNEQFF. In DNA form, the CDR3 reads TGTGCCTGGAACCGAGGGGGCGTCTACAATGAGCAGTTCTTC.